The rows below give T cell receptor beta chains drawn from one sample of a study of cytomegalovirus exposure and HLA in healthy donors. Generated by immunoSEQ multiplex PCR, the TCRdb table keeps only in-frame clones and is missing some. This repertoire shows 40,000 to 45,000 clones, roughly 51% found once; its top ten account for roughly 5.5%. Sequencing was done on a sample of PBMCs. These receptors originate from a man aged 55 to 70 in good health and CMV-seronegative. Both conserved end residues are part of each CDR3. Fields, in order: J gene, V gene, clone size, D gene, CDR3 DNA, CDR3 protein. A D gene is named only where the DNA matches it firmly. Some rows mark clone size as missing; the rest say once, few, many or name a class of expanded clone.

J: TRBJ2-5
V: TRBV2
size: few
D: -
DNA: TGTGCCAGCAGTGAGTCGGGTGTAGGGGGAGAGACCCAGTACTTC
CDR3: CASSESGVGGETQYF

J: TRBJ1-4
V: TRBV14
size: few
D: -
DNA: TGTGCCAGCAGCCAACCAGGGTGGAGTGAAAAACTGTTTTTT
CDR3: CASSQPGWSEKLFF

J: TRBJ2-3
V: TRBV25-1
size: -
D: -
DNA: TGTGCCAGCAGTGTATCTAGTAAGGATACGCAGTATTTT
CDR3: CASSVSSKDTQYF

J: TRBJ1-1
V: TRBV7-2
size: few
D: -
DNA: TGTGCCAGCAGCTTAGCGACACCGGGGATTACTTTCTTT
CDR3: CASSLATPGITFF

J: TRBJ1-1
V: TRBV7-9
size: -
D: -
DNA: TGTGCCAGCAGCTTAGTAGCGGGTGAATTCGGTTTCTTT
CDR3: CASSLVAGEFGFF

J: TRBJ2-1
V: TRBV7-9
size: -
D: -
DNA: TGTGCCAGCAGCAGCTATGAGCAGTTCTTC
CDR3: CASSSYEQFF

J: TRBJ2-7
V: TRBV7-2
size: -
D: -
DNA: TGTGCCAGCAGCCCCACTACCACCTACGAGCAGTACTTC
CDR3: CASSPTTTYEQYF

J: TRBJ2-2
V: TRBV30
size: few
D: -
DNA: TGTGCCTGGATCCCCGGCGGGGTAAGGACCACCGGGGAGCTGTTTTTT
CDR3: CAWIPGGVRTTGELFF

J: TRBJ1-3
V: TRBV10-3
size: few
D: -
DNA: TGTGCCATCAGCCCCCTCTCAGGGAGGTCTGGAAACACCATATATTTT
CDR3: CAISPLSGRSGNTIYF

J: TRBJ1-4
V: TRBV6-5
size: -
D: -
DNA: TGTGCCAGCAGTTTGAGGGGGTTGGCTGAAAAACTGTTTTTT
CDR3: CASSLRGLAEKLFF

J: TRBJ1-5
V: TRBV28
size: -
D: -
DNA: TGTGCCAGCATTTCTTTCGCAGGATTTATAGGCAATCAGCCCCAGCATTTT
CDR3: CASISFAGFIGNQPQHF

J: TRBJ2-1
V: TRBV6-5
size: few
D: TRBD2
DNA: TGTGCCAGCAGCCCGGGACTAGCGAGAAATGAGCAGTTCTTC
CDR3: CASSPGLARNEQFF

J: TRBJ1-3
V: TRBV7-8
size: -
D: TRBD1
DNA: TGTGCCAGCAGCCCGCGGACAGGCACCTCTGGAAACACCATATATTTT
CDR3: CASSPRTGTSGNTIYF

J: TRBJ2-1
V: TRBV29-1
size: -
D: -
DNA: TGCAGCGGTCGCGACGGAGAGTACAATGAGCAGTTCTTC
CDR3: CSGRDGEYNEQFF

J: TRBJ2-7
V: TRBV7-2
size: few
D: TRBD2
DNA: TGTGCCAGCAGCCGGGGACTAGTCTACGAGCAGTACTTC
CDR3: CASSRGLVYEQYF

J: TRBJ2-3
V: TRBV5-1
size: -
D: -
DNA: TGCGCCAGCAGCCCAACGATTACGGGCACAGATACGCAGTATTTT
CDR3: CASSPTITGTDTQYF

J: TRBJ1-5
V: TRBV7-2
size: -
D: -
DNA: TGTGCCAGCAAAGAGGGGGTCGGCAATCAGCCCCAGCATTTT
CDR3: CASKEGVGNQPQHF

J: TRBJ2-2
V: TRBV7-2
size: -
D: TRBD2
DNA: TGTGCCAGCAGCTTGGCCCCGGGGGGAACCGGGGAGCTGTTTTTT
CDR3: CASSLAPGGTGELFF

J: TRBJ1-2
V: TRBV9
size: -
D: TRBD1
DNA: TGTGCCAGCAGCCAGGACAGGGAGTTTTCCCCAAATGGCTACACCTTC
CDR3: CASSQDREFSPNGYTF

J: TRBJ2-7
V: TRBV27
size: -
D: -
DNA: TGTGCCAGCAGGCCGTTTAGCGGAATCTCCTACGAGCAGTACTTC
CDR3: CASRPFSGISYEQYF

J: TRBJ1-1
V: TRBV4-3
size: few
D: -
DNA: TGCGCCAGCAGCCGCACAGGGTCCACGAACACTGAAGCTTTCTTT
CDR3: CASSRTGSTNTEAFF

J: TRBJ2-7
V: TRBV19
size: -
D: -
DNA: TGTGCCAGTAGCCCTACAGGAACCTACGAGCAGTACTTC
CDR3: CASSPTGTYEQYF

J: TRBJ2-7
V: TRBV6-1
size: -
D: TRBD1
DNA: TGTGCCAGCAGTTGGGACAGAGCCTACGAGCAGTACTTC
CDR3: CASSWDRAYEQYF

J: TRBJ2-7
V: TRBV27
size: few
D: -
DNA: TGTGCCAGCAGTCCTACCCGGTCGGGCGAGCAGTACTTC
CDR3: CASSPTRSGEQYF

J: TRBJ1-5
V: TRBV5-6
size: -
D: TRBD1
DNA: TGTGCCAGCAGCCCGGGACAGAGACCCAATCAGCCCCAGCATTTT
CDR3: CASSPGQRPNQPQHF

J: TRBJ2-5
V: TRBV30
size: once
D: -
DNA: TGTGCCTGGATGGGTGGGTCCCGCAGGGAGACCCAGTACTTC
CDR3: CAWMGGSRRETQYF

J: TRBJ1-2
V: TRBV6-1
size: many
D: -
DNA: TGTGCCAGCAGTGAACTCAGGCTAGCAGCTAACTATGGCTACACCTTC
CDR3: CASSELRLAANYGYTF

J: TRBJ2-7
V: TRBV5-4
size: -
D: TRBD1
DNA: TGTGCCAGCAGCTCAAACTCCGGGACAGGAAACTACGAGCAGTACTTC
CDR3: CASSSNSGTGNYEQYF

J: TRBJ2-5
V: TRBV27
size: -
D: TRBD1
DNA: TGTGCCAGCAGACCAGACAGGGTCGGGCAAGAGACCCAGTACTTC
CDR3: CASRPDRVGQETQYF

J: TRBJ2-7
V: TRBV4-1
size: -
D: TRBD2
DNA: TGCGCCAGCAGCCATATGGCGGGGCGCGGGAGCTCCTACGAGCAGTACTTC
CDR3: CASSHMAGRGSSYEQYF

J: TRBJ2-7
V: TRBV30
size: -
D: -
DNA: TGTGCCTGGAGTCGGACAGCTGGCTCCGAGCAGTACTTC
CDR3: CAWSRTAGSEQYF

J: TRBJ2-1
V: TRBV6-5
size: -
D: -
DNA: TGTGCCAGCAGATTAAACAATGAGCAGTTCTTC
CDR3: CASRLNNEQFF

J: TRBJ1-4
V: TRBV28
size: -
D: TRBD1
DNA: TGTGCCAGCAGGACCCGGACAGGGGACAATGAAAAACTGTTTTTT
CDR3: CASRTRTGDNEKLFF

J: TRBJ2-5
V: TRBV29-1
size: -
D: -
DNA: TGCAGCGGCCGGAGCGGCCAAGAGACCCAGTACTTC
CDR3: CSGRSGQETQYF

J: TRBJ1-5
V: TRBV18
size: few
D: -
DNA: TGTGCCAGCTCAGCCGGGCCGGGAGAAAATCAGCCCCAGCATTTT
CDR3: CASSAGPGENQPQHF

J: TRBJ2-1
V: TRBV6-5
size: -
D: TRBD2
DNA: TGTGCCAGCACCGCGGGGACTAGCGGGGACCGAGAGCAGTTCTTC
CDR3: CASTAGTSGDREQFF

J: TRBJ2-7
V: TRBV5-1
size: few
D: -
DNA: TGCGCCAGCAGTCTCACAGGGCAAACCTACGAGCAGTACTTC
CDR3: CASSLTGQTYEQYF

J: TRBJ2-5
V: TRBV7-3
size: few
D: TRBD2
DNA: TGTGCCAGCAGCTTATGGGTAGCGGGGACTTGGGAGACCCAGTACTTC
CDR3: CASSLWVAGTWETQYF